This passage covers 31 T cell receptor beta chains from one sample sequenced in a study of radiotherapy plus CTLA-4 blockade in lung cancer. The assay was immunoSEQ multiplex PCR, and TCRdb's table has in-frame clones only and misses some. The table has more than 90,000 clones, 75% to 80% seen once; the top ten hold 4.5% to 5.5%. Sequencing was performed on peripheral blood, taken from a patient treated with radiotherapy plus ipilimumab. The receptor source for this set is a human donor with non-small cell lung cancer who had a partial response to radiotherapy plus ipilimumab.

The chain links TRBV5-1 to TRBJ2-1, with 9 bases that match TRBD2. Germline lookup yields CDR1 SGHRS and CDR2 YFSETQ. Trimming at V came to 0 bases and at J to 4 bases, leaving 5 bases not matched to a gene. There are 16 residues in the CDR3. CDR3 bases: TGCGCCAGCAGCTTGGATAGCGGGAGTCGGTACAATGAGCAGTTCTTC. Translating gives CASSLDSGSRYNEQFF.

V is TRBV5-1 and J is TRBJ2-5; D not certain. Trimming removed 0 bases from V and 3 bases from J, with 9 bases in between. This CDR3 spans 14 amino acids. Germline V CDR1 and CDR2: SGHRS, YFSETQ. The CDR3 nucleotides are TGCGCCAGCAGCTTGGAGCGCCCGGAAGAGACCCAGTACTTC. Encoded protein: CASSLERPEETQYF. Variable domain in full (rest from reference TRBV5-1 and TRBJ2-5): KAGVTQTPRYLIKTRGQQVTLSCSPISGHRSVSWYQQTPGQGLQFLFEYFSETQRNKGNFPGRFSGRQFSNSRSEMNVSTLELGDSALYLCASSLERPEETQYFGPGTRLLVL.

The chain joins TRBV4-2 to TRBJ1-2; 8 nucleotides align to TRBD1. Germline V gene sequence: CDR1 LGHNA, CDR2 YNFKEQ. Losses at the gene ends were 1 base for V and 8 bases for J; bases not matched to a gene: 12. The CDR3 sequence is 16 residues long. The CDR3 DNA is TGTGCCAGCAGCCAAGTTCACGGACAGGGAGAAGGGGGCTACACCTTC. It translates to CASSQVHGQGEGGYTF.

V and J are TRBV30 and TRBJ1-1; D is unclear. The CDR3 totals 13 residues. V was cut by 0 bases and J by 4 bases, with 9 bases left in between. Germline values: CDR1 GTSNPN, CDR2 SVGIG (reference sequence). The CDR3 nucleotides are TGTGCCTGGAGTGTACTAATAGGCACTGAAGCTTTCTTT. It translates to CAWSVLIGTEAFF.

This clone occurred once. The CDR3 reads CASAGNYEQYF. The CDR3 nucleotides read TGTGCCAGCGCAGGGAACTACGAGCAGTACTTC. The chain recombines TRBV28 with TRBJ2-7, with D maybe TRBD1 (5 bases). CDR1 and CDR2 (germline): MDHEN, SYDVKM. V was clipped by 8 bases and J by 3 bases, with 8 bases between them. The CDR3 is made up of 11 amino acids.

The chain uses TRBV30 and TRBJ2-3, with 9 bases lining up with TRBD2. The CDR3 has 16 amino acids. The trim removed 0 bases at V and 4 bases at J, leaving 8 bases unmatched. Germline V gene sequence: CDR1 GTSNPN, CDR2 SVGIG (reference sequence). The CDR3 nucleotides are TGTGCCTGGAGTGTATGGGTAGCGGGAGACCCAGATACGCAGTATTTT. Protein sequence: CAWSVWVAGDPDTQYF.

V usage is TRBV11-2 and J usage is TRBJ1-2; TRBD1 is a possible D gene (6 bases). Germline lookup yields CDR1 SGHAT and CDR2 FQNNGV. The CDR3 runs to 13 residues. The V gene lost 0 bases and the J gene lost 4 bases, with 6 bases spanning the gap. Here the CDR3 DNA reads TGTGCCAGCAGCTTAGAACAGGGCTATGGCTACACCTTC. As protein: CASSLEQGYGYTF.

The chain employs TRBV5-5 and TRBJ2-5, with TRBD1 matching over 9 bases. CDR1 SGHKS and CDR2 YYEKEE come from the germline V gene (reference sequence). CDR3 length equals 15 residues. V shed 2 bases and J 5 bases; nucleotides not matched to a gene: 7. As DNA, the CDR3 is TGTGCCAGCAGCTTACGGGACAGGGAAGGGGAGACCCAGTACTTC. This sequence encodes CASSLRDREGETQYF.

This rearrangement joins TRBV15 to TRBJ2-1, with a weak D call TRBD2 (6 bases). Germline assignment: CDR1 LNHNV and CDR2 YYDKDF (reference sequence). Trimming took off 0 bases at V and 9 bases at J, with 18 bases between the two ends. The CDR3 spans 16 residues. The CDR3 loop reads CATSRDRGGSGVEQFF. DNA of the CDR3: TGTGCCACCAGCAGAGATCGGGGCGGCTCGGGGGTTGAGCAGTTCTTC. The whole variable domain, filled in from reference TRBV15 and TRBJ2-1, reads DAMVIQNPRYQVTQFGKPVTLSCSQTLNHNVMYWYQQKSSQAPKLLFHYYDKDFNNEADTPDNFQSRRPNTSFCFLDIRSPGLGDTAMYLCATSRDRGGSGVEQFFGPGTRLTVL.

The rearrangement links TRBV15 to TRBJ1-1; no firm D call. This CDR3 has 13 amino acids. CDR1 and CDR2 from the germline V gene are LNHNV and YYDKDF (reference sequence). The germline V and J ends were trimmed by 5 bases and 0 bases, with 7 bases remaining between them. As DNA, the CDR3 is TGTGCCACCAGCGTCGACTTGAACACTGAAGCTTTCTTT. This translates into CATSVDLNTEAFF.

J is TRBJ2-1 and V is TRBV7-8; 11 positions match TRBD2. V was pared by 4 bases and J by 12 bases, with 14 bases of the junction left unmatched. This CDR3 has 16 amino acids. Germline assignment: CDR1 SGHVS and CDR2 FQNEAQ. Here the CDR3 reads CASSSTTSGTFLGQFF. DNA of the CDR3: TGTGCCAGCAGCTCCACGACTAGCGGGACATTTTTAGGGCAGTTCTTC.

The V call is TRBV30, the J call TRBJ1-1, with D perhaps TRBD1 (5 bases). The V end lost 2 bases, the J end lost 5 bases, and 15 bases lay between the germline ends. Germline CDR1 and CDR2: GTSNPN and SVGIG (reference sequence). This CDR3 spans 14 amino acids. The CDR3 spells CAWSFRGRLTEAFF. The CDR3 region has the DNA TGTGCCTGGAGTTTTAGGGGCCGGCTTACTGAAGCTTTCTTT.

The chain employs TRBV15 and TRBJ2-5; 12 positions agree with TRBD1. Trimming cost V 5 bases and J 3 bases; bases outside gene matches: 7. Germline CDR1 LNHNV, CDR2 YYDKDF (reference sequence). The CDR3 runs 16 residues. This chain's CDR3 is CATSGPGQGAKETQYF. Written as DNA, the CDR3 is TGTGCCACCAGCGGGCCGGGACAGGGGGCGAAAGAGACCCAGTACTTC.

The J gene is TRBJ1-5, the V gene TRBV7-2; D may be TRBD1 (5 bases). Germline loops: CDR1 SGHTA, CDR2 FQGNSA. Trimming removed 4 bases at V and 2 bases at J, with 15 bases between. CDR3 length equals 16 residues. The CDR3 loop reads CASSSRVGGGNQPQHF. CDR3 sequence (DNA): TGTGCCAGCAGCTCAAGGGTCGGGGGGGGCAATCAGCCCCAGCATTTT.

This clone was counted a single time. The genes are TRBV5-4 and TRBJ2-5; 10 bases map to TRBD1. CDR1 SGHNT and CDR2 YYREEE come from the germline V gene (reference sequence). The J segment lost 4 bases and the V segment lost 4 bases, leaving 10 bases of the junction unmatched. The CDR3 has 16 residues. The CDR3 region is CASSRRQGARGETQYF. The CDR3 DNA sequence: TGTGCCAGCAGCCGAAGACAGGGGGCGCGGGGAGAGACCCAGTACTTC.

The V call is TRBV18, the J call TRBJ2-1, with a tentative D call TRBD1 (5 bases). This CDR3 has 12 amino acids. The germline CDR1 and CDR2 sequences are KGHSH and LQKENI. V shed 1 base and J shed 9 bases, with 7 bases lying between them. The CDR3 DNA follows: TGTGCCAGCTCACCACAGGGGATTGAGCAGTTCTTC. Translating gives CASSPQGIEQFF. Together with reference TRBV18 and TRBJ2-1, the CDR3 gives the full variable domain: NAGVMQNPRHLVRRRGQEARLRCSPMKGHSHVYWYRQLPEEGLKFMVYLQKENIIDESGMPKERFSAEFPKEGPSILRIQQVVRGDSAAYFCASSPQGIEQFFGPGTRLTVL.

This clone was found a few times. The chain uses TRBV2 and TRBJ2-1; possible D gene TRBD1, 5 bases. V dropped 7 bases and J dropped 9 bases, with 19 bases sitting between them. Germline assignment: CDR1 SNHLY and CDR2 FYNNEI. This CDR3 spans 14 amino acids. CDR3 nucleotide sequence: TGTGCCAGCAATTCGGGTAGCAGGGTGGCTGAGCAGTTCTTC. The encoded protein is CASNSGSRVAEQFF.

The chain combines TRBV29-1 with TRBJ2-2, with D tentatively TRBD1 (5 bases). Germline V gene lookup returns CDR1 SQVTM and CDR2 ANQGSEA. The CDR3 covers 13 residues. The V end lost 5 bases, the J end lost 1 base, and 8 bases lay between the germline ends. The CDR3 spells CSVFRVNTGELFF. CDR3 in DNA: TGCAGCGTTTTCAGGGTGAACACCGGGGAGCTGTTTTTT.

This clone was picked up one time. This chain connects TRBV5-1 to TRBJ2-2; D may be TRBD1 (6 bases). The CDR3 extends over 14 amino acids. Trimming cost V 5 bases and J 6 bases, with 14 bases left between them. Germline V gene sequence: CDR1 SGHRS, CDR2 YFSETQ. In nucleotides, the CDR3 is TGCGCCAGCAGACCCGGGACACAACCCGGGGAGCTGTTTTTT. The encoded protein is CASRPGTQPGELFF.

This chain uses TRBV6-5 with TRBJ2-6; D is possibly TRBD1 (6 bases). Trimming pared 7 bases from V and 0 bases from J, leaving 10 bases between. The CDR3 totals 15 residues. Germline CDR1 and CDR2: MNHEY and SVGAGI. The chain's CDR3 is CASMDRSSGANVLTF. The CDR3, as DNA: TGTGCCAGCATGGACAGAAGCTCTGGGGCCAACGTCCTGACTTTC.

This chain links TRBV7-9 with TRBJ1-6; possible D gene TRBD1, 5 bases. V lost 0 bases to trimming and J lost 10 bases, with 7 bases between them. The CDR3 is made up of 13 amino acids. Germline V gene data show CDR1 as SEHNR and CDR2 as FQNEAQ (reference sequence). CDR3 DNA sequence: TGTGCCAGCAGCTTAGCGGGGCGATCACCCCTCCACTTT. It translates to CASSLAGRSPLHF.

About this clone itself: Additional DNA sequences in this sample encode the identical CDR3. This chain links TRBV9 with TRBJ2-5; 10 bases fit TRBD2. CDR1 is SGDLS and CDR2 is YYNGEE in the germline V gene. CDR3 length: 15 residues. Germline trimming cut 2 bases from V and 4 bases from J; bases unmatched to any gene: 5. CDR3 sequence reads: CASSVDSGRGETQYF. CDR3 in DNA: TGTGCCAGCAGCGTCGACAGCGGGAGGGGAGAGACCCAGTACTTC.

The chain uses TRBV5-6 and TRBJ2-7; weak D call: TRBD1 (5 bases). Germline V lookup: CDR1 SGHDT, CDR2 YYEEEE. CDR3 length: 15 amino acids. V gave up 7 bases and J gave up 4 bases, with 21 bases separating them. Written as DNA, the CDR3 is TGTGCCAGCGGTGGTGCTGGGGCAGAGGTGTACGAGCAGTACGTC. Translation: CASGGAGAEVYEQYV.

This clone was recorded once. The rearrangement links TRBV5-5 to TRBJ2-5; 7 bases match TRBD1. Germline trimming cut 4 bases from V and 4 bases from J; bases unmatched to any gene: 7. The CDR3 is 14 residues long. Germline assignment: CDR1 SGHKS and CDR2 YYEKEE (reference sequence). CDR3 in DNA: TGTGCCAGCAGCGCCGACAGGGCTATAGAGACCCAGTACTTC. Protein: CASSADRAIETQYF.

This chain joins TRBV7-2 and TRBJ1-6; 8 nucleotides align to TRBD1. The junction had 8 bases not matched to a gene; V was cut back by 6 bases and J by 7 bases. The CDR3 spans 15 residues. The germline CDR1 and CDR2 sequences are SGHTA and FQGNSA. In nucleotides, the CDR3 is TGTGCCAGCAGTCCTGCCGGGACAGGAAATTCACCCCTCCACTTT. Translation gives CASSPAGTGNSPLHF.

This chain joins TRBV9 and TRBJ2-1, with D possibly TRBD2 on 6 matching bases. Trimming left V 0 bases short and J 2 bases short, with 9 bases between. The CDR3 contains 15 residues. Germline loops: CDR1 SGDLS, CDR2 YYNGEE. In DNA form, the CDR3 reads TGTGCCAGCAGCGTAGGTCCGGGAGCCTACAATGAGCAGTTCTTC. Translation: CASSVGPGAYNEQFF.

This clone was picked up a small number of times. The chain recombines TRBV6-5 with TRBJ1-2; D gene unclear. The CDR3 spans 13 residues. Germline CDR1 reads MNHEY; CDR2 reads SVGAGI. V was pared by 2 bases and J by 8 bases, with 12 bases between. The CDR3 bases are TGTGCCAGCAGTTACGATTGGGCAGCAGGCTACACCTTC. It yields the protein CASSYDWAAGYTF.

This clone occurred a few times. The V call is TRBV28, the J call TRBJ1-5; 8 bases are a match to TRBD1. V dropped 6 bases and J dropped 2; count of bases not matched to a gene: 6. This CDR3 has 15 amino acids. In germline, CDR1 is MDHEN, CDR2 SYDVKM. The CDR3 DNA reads TGTGCCAGCAGACCCAGGGGGCAAGGCAATCAGCCCCAGCATTTT. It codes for CASRPRGQGNQPQHF.

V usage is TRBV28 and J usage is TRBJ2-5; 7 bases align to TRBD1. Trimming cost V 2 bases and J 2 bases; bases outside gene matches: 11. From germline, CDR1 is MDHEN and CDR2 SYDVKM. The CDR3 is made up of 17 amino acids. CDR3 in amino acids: CASSLRRQGWAQETQYF. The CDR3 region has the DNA TGTGCCAGCAGTTTACGACGACAGGGATGGGCGCAAGAGACCCAGTACTTC.

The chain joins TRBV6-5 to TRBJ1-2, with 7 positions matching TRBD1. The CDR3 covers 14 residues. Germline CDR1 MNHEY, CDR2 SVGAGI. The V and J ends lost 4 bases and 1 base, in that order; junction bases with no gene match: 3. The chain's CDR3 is CASSFTGVNYGYTF. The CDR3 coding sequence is TGTGCCAGCAGTTTTACAGGGGTTAACTATGGCTACACCTTC.

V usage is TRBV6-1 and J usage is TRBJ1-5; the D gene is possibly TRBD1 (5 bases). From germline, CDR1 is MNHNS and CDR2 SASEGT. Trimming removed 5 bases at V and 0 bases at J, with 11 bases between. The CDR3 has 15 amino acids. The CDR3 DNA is TGTGCCAGCAGTCCAGGGCCTCATAGCAATCAGCCCCAGCATTTT. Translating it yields CASSPGPHSNQPQHF.